These T cell receptor beta chains were read from a single sample in a study of T cell repertoires in cytomegalovirus infection. Each CDR3 protein is one row after TCRdb ran MiXCR on the reads. The table shows about 130,000 distinct CDR3 sequences, with roughly a third occurring only once. No antigens are known for them. Here the sequenced sample was CD8+ T cells from cultured PBMCs, taken from culture after CMV antigen stimulation. These receptor sequences come from a human donor in good health (CMV status not recorded). Some clones in this sample may be carry-over from other donors' samples. Both conserved end residues are part of each CDR3. Some rows have no size entry. The others give once, few or many, or a class for an expanded clone.

CDR3 length,clone size,V gene,CDR3 protein
14,few,TRBV19,CASSIGFGNQPQHF
14,.,TRBV3-1,CASSQEVTRNTIYF
13,many,TRBV12-3/TRBV12-4,CASSAPTGDEQYF
15,.,TRBV4-1,CASSPNEGSYTEAFF
14,few,TRBV10-3,CAISLGGSNTEAFF
17,.,TRBV20-1,CSALGGGGESGANVLTF
13,few,TRBV7-9,CASSPLNTGELFF
15,.,TRBV7-9,CASSPPDRSSYEQYF
14,few,TRBV6-1,CASRRRPLEEKLFF
15,few,TRBV20-1,CSATGLAGNQETQYF
16,.,TRBV6-5,CASSYSPGGSYTEAFF
14,.,TRBV4-1,CASSQDRGGEGQYF
14,.,TRBV24-1,CATSGGSNTGELFF
12,.,TRBV12-3/TRBV12-4,CASTWSLYEQYF
14,many,TRBV4-2,CASSQDDSGAPEYF
15,.,TRBV7-6,CASSSDGLLNTEAFF
15,.,TRBV4-1,CASSQTTPSYNEQFF